The 3 T cell receptor beta chains presented below share a single source sample, sequenced in a study of blood T cell repertoires in COVID-19. Libraries were prepared by immunoSEQ multiplex PCR; TCRdb keeps only in-frame clonotypes and omits some of them. This sample has approximately 180,000 clones, with about 79% found just once. Specimen: PBMCs or T cells enriched from blood (not recorded which). Every receptor here comes from a man aged 45-65 years who had recovered from COVID-19.

V usage is TRBV15 and J usage is TRBJ1-1, with D unclear. The germline V gene has CDR1 LNHNV and CDR2 YYDKDF (reference sequence). Deletions cut 11 bases from V and 0 bases from J, with 16 bases between. The CDR3 length is 14 residues. CDR3 sequence reads: CAAARPGLNTEAFF. Written as DNA, the CDR3 is TGTGCCGCTGCCCGACCAGGCTTGAACACTGAAGCTTTCTTT.

V gene TRBV5-1 combines with J gene TRBJ1-2; D uncertain. The CDR3 is 15 amino acids. The V gene's germline CDR1 is SGHRS and CDR2 YFSETQ. V gave up 4 bases and J gave up 3 bases, with 16 bases separating them. CDR3 residues: CASSPDGLVYYGYTF. The CDR3 DNA reads as TGCGCCAGCAGCCCGGACGGACTCGTTTACTATGGCTACACCTTC.

The chain recombines TRBV7-9 with TRBJ1-2; 7 bases map to TRBD1. Germline loops: CDR1 SEHNR, CDR2 FQNEAQ (reference sequence). J was trimmed by 2 bases and V by 5 bases; bases with no gene match: 5. The CDR3 is made up of 14 amino acids. The CDR3 bases are TGTGCCAGCAGCCGAGGGACAGCCAACTATGGCTACACCTTC. Amino acids: CASSRGTANYGYTF.